This T cell receptor (beta chain) appears in the sequencing data of a study of beta chain features in type 1 diabetes. Study-wide results and caveats: The naive, central memory and Treg TCRB repertoires looked more alike in patients than they did in healthy donors.

cDNA synthesis used the whole RNA isolate, giving expressed TCRB sequences. Profiling relied on immunoSEQ multiplex PCR, and the TCRdb table lists in-frame clones only, not all of them. The data show tens of thousands of clones, with 60% to 75% seen just once and roughly 2.2% held by the top ten. V was clipped by 7 bases and J by 0 bases; unmatched bases: 14. The CDR3 is made up of 17 amino acids. Germline loops: CDR1 SGHRS, CDR2 YFSETQ. With respect to this clone: No antigen is known for it.

The TCR was taken from a woman aged 40-49 years in good health. Sequenced sample: Tregs from blood. The chain couples TRBV5-1 to TRBJ2-7, with 9 bases matching TRBD1. The CDR3 DNA is TGCGCCAGCCGTCCCCTATCCGACAGGGGGGTCTCCTACGAGCAGTACTTC. Its translation: CASRPLSDRGVSYEQYF.